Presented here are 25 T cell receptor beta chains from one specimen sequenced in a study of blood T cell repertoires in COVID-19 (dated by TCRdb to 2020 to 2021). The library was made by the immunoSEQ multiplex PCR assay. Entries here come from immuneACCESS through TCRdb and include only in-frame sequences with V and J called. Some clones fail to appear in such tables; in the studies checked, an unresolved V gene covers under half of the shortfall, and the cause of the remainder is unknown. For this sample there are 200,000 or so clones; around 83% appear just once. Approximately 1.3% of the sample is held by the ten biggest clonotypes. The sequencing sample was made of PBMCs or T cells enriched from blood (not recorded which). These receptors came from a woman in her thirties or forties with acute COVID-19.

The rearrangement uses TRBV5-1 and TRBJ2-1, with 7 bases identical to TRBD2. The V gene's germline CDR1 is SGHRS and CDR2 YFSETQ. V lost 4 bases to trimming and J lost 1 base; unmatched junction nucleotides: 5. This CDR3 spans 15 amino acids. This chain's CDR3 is CASSVSGGSYNEQFF. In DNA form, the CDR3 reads TGCGCCAGCAGCGTCTCGGGGGGTTCCTACAATGAGCAGTTCTTC.

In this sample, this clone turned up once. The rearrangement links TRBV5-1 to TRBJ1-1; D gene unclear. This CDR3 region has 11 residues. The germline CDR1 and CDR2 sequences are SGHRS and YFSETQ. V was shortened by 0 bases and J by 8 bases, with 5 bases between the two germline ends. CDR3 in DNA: TGCGCCAGCAGCTTGGGGCAGGAAGCTTTCTTT. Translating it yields CASSLGQEAFF.

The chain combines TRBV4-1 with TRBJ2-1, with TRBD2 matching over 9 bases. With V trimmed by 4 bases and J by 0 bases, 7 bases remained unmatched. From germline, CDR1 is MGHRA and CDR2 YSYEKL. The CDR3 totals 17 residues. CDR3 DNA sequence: TGCGCCAGCAGCCTCGACGGTAGCGGGAGCTCCTACAATGAGCAGTTCTTC. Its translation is CASSLDGSGSSYNEQFF.

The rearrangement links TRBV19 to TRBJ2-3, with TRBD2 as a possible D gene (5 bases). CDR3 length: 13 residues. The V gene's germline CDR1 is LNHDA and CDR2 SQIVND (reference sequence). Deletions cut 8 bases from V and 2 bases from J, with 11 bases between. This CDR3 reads CASLEEATDTQYF. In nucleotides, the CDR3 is TGTGCCAGTCTTGAGGAGGCCACAGATACGCAGTATTTT.

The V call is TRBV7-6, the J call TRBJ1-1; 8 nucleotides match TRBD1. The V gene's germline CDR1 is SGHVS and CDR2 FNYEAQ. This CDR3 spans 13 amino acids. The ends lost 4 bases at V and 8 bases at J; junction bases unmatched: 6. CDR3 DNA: TGTGCCAGCAGCTCGAGACAGGGGTCGGAAGCTTTCTTT. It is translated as CASSSRQGSEAFF.

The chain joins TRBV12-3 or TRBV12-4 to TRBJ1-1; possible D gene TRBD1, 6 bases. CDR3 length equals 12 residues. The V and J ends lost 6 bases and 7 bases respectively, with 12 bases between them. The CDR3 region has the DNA TGTGCCAGCAGCCGATACAGGGATGAAGCTTTCTTT. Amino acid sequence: CASSRYRDEAFF.

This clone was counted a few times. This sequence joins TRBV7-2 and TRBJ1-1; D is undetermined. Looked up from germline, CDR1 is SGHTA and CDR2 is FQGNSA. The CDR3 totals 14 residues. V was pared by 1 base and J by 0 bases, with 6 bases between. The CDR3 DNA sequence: TGTGCCAGCAGCTTAGAATCCGTGAACACTGAAGCTTTCTTT. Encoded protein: CASSLESVNTEAFF.

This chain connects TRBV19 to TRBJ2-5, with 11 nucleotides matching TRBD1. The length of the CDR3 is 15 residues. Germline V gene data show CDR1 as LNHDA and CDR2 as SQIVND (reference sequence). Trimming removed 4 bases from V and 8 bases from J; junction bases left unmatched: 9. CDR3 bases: TGTGCCAGTAGTAGGGCCGGGACAGGGGGTCGAACCCAGTACTTC. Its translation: CASSRAGTGGRTQYF.

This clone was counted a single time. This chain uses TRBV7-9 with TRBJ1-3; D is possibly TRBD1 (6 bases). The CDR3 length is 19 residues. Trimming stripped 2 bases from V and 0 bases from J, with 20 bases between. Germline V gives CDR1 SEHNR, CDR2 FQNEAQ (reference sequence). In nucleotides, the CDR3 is TGTGCCAGCAGCTTACGTCGGGACATCTACTTGAGCTCTGGAAACACCATATATTTT. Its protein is CASSLRRDIYLSSGNTIYF. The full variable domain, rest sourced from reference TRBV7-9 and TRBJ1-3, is DTGVSQNPRHKITKRGQNVTFRCDPISEHNRLYWYRQTLGQGPEFLTYFQNEAQLEKSRLLSDRFSAERPKGSFSTLEIQRTEQGDSAMYLCASSLRRDIYLSSGNTIYFGEGSWLTVV.

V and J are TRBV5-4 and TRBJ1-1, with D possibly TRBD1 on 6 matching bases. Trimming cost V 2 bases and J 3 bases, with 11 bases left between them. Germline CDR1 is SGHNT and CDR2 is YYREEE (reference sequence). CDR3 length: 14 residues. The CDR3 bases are TGTGCCAGCAGCTTAGGACAGACTTACACTGAAGCTTTCTTT. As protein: CASSLGQTYTEAFF. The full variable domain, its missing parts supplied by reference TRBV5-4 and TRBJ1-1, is ETGVTQSPTHLIKTRGQQVTLRCSSQSGHNTVSWYQQALGQGPQFIFQYYREEENGRGNFPPRFSGLQFPNYSSELNVNALELDDSALYLCASSLGQTYTEAFFGQGTRLTVV.

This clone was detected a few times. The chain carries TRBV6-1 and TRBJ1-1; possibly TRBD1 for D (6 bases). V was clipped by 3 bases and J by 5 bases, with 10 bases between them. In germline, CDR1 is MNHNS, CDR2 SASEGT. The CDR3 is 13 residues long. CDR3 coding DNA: TGTGCCAGCAGTGACAGGGGCAATACTGAAGCTTTCTTT. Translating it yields CASSDRGNTEAFF.

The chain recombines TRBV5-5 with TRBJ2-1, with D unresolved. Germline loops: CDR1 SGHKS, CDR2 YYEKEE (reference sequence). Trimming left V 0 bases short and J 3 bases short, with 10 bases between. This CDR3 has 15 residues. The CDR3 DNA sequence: TGTGCCAGCAGCTTGGAACAGAGAATCTACAATGAGCAGTTCTTC. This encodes CASSLEQRIYNEQFF.

The CDR3: CASSPTGARRAYEQYF. The CDR3 DNA reads TGTGCCAGCAGCCCGACAGGGGCGAGGAGAGCCTACGAGCAGTACTTC. The rearrangement links TRBV6-6 to TRBJ2-7, with 8 positions matching TRBD1. V was pared by 6 bases and J by 2 bases, with 12 bases of the junction left unmatched. The CDR3 extends over 16 amino acids. Germline values: CDR1 MNHNY, CDR2 SVGAGI (reference sequence).

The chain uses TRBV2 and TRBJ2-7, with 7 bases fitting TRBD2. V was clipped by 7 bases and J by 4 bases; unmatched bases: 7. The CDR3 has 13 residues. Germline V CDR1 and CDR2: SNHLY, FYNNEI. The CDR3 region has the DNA TGTGCCAGCAAGGAAGGCGGGAGTTACGAGCAGTACTTC. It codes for CASKEGGSYEQYF.

The CDR3 protein is CSASRGDTYEQYF. In DNA, the CDR3 is TGCAGTGCTAGTCGGGGGGACACCTACGAGCAGTACTTC. This chain links TRBV20-1 with TRBJ2-7; D might be TRBD2 (7 bases). The germline CDR1 and CDR2 sequences are DFQATT and SNEGSKA (reference sequence). Trimming shortened V by 3 bases and J by 2 bases, and 11 bases separated the two germline ends. This CDR3 is 13 amino acids long.

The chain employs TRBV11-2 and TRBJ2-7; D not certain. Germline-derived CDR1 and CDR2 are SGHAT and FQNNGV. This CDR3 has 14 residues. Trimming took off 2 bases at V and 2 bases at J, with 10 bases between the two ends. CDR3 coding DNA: TGTGCCAGCAGCTTAAGTCACGGAGCCTACGAGCAGTACTTC. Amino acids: CASSLSHGAYEQYF.

The CDR3 region is CASSPISGEQYF. CDR3 DNA sequence: TGTGCCAGCAGCCCAATAAGCGGGGAGCAGTACTTC. The V and J genes are TRBV6-5 and TRBJ2-7; TRBD2 is a possible D gene (6 bases). V lost 6 bases and J lost 7, with 13 bases in between. This CDR3 has 12 amino acids. Germline V CDR1 and CDR2: MNHEY, SVGAGI.

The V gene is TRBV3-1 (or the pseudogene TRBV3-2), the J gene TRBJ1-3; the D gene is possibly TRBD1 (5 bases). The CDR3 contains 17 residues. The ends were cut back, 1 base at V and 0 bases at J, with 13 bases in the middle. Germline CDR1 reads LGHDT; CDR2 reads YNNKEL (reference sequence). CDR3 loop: CASSQAPGRLSGNTIYF. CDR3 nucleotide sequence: TGTGCCAGCAGCCAAGCCCCAGGGCGGCTCTCTGGAAACACCATATATTTT.

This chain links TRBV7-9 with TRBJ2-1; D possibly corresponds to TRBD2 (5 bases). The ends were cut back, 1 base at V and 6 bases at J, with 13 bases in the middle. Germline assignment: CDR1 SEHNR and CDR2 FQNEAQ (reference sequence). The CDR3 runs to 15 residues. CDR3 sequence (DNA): TGTGCCAGCAGCTTAGGGGTTGGTGGGAGCAATGAGCAGTTCTTC. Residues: CASSLGVGGSNEQFF.

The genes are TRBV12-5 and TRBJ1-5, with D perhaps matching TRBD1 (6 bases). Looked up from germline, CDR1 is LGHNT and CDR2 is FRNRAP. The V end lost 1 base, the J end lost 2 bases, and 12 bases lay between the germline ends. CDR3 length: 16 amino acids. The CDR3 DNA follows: TGTGCTAGTGGTTTGGGACAGGAGGTTGGCAATCAGCCCCAGCATTTT. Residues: CASGLGQEVGNQPQHF.

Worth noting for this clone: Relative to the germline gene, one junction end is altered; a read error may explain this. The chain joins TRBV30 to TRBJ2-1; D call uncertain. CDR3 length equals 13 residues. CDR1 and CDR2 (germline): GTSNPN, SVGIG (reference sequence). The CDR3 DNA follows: TGTGCCTGGACACCTCAAAACGTCCACTCTAGGATCTTC. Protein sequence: CAWTPQNVHSRIF.

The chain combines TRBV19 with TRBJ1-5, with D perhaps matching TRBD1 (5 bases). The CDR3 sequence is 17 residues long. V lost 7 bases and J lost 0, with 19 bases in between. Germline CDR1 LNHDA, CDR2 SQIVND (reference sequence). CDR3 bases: TGTGCCAGTACCGCCTGGGGGGGGGATTATAGCAATCAGCCCCAGCATTTT. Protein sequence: CASTAWGGDYSNQPQHF.

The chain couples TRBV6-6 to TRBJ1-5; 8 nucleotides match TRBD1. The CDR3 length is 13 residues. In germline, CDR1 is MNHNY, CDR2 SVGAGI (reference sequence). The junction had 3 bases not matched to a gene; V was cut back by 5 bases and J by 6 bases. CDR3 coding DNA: TGTGCCAGCAGTGGACAGGGAGGTCAGCCCCAGCATTTT. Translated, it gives CASSGQGGQPQHF.

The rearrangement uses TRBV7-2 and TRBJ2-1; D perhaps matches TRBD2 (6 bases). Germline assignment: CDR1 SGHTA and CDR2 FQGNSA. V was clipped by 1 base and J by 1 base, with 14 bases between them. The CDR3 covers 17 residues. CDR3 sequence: CASSLGGTRGSYNEQFF. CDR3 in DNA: TGTGCCAGCAGCTTAGGCGGGACCAGAGGGTCCTACAATGAGCAGTTCTTC.

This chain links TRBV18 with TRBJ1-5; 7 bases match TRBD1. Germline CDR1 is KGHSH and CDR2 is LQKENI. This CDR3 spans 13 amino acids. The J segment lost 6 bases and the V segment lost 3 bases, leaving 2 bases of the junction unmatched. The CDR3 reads CASSPPGGQPQHF. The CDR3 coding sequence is TGTGCCAGCTCACCTCCAGGGGGTCAGCCCCAGCATTTT.